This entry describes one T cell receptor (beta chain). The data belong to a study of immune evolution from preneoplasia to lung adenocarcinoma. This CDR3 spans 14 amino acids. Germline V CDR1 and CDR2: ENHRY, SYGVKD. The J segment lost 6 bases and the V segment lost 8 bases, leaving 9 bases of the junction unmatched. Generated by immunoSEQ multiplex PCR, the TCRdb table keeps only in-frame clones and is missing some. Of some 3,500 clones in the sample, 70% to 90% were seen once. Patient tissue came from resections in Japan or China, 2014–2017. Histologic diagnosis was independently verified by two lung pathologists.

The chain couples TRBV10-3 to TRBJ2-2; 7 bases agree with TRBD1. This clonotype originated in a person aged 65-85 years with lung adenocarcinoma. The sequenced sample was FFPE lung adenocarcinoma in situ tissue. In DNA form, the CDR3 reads TGTGCCATCCAAGATTTAGGGGGCTCCGGGGAGCTGTTTTTT. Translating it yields CAIQDLGGSGELFF.